This TCR beta chain was recorded in a study of blood T cell repertoires in COVID-19. At the level of the study: From the United States, Italy and Spain came samples of acute and convalescent COVID-19.

In the study's own analysis: Nucleated cell number was recorded as an estimate derived from reference gene primer amplification. The repertoire was sequenced with immunoSEQ multiplex PCR; TCRdb's copy has only in-frame clones and lacks some. That table furnishes V, J and clone size, whereas the DNA furnished D and trimming. The table has fewer than 120,000 clones, about 80% seen once. The CDR3 covers 17 residues. The germline CDR1 and CDR2 sequences are SGHTA and FQGNSA. The V segment lost 1 base and the J segment 0 bases; nucleotides outside the gene matches: 3. This clone was recorded a few times. The specimen sequenced was peripheral blood. The sequence derives from a woman of 80 years or more with acute or convalescent COVID-19. The chain combines TRBV7-2 with TRBJ2-6; TRBD2 agrees at 7 bases. CDR3 sequence: CASSLVGGNSGANVLTF. The CDR3 DNA sequence: TGTGCCAGCAGCTTAGTGGGGGGGAACTCTGGGGCCAACGTCCTGACTTTC.